This T cell receptor beta chain originates from a study of T cell responses to AZD1222 COVID-19 vaccine. Study-wide background: Doses given second, at about 4 or about 12 weeks, were pooled. Study-wide results and limits: The donors showed a predominance of white British ancestry and of females, with possible underestimation of clonal diversity.

Using immunoSEQ multiplex PCR, the repertoire was profiled, and TCRdb retains in-frame clones only, with some absent. The top ten clones hold around 3.3% of a sample with more than 100,000 clones, 75% to 90% of them seen once. Of note for this clone: Its antigen remains unidentified.

V lost 0 bases and J lost 2, with 10 bases in between. Germline CDR1 SGDLS, CDR2 YYNGEE. The CDR3 totals 15 residues. The chain combines TRBV9 with TRBJ2-3; no definite D call. The receptor was derived from an adult in good health. The specimen was peripheral blood, collected on day 0 of AZD1222 vaccination. CDR3 sequence: CASSVVARPTDTQYF. CDR3 sequence (DNA): TGTGCCAGCAGCGTAGTGGCGAGGCCCACAGATACGCAGTATTTT.